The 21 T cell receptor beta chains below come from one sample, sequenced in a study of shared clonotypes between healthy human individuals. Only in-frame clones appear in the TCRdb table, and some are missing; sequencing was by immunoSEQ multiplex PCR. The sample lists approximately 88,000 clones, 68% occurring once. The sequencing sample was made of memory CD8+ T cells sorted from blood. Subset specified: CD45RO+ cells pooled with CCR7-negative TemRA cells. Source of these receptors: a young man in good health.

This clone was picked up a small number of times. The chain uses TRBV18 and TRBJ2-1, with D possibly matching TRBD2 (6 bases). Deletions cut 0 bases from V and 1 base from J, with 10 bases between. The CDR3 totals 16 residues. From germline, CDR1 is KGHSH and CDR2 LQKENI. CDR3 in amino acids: CASSPPAAGSYNEQFF. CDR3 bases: TGTGCCAGCTCACCACCTGCGGCGGGATCCTACAATGAGCAGTTCTTC.

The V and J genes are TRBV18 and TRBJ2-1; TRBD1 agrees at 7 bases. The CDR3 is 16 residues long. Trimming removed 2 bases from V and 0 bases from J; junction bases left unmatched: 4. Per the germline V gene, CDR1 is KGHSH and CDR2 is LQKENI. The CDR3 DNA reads TGTGCCAGCTCACCAACACAGGGGACCTCCTACAATGAGCAGTTCTTC. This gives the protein CASSPTQGTSYNEQFF.

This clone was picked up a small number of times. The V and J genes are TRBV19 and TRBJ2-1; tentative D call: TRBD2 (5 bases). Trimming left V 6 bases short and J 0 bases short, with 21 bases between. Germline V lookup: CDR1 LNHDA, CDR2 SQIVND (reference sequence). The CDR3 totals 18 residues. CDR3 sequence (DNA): TGTGCCAGTAGCTTAGCGCTTACCTTCTTGAGCTCCTACAATGAGCAGTTCTTC. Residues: CASSLALTFLSSYNEQFF.

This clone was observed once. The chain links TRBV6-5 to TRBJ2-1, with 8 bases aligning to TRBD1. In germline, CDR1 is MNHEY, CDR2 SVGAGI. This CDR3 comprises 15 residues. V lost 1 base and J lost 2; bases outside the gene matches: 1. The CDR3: CASSYWGQAYNEQFF. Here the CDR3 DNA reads TGTGCCAGCAGTTACTGGGGACAGGCCTACAATGAGCAGTTCTTC.

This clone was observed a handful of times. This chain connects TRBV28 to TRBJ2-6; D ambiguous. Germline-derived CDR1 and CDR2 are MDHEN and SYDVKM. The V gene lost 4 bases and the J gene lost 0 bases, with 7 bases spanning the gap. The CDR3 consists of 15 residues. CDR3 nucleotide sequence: TGTGCCAGCAGTTCAACCACCTCTGGGGCCAACGTCCTGACTTTC. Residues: CASSSTTSGANVLTF.

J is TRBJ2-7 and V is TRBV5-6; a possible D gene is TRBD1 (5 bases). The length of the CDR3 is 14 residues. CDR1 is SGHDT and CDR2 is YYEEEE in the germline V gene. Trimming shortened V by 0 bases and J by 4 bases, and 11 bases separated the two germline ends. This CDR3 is CASSLGQKAYEQYF. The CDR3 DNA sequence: TGTGCCAGCAGCTTGGGACAGAAAGCATACGAGCAGTACTTC.

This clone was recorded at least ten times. The CDR3 bases are TGTGCCAGCAGTGAGGGACTAGGGGGTGGGAATGAGCAGTTCTTC. Its protein is CASSEGLGGGNEQFF. The V and J genes are TRBV6-1 and TRBJ2-1, with TRBD2 matching 8 bases. Germline CDR1 and CDR2: MNHNS and SASEGT. Trimming cost V 3 bases and J 7 bases; bases outside gene matches: 8. The CDR3 length is 15 residues.

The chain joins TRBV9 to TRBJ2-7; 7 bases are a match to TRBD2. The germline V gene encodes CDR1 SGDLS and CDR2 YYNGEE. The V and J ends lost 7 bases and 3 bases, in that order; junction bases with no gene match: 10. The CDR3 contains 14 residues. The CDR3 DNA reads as TGTGCCAGCGTTTCTCGGGGGGAGGACTACGAGCAGTACTTC. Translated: CASVSRGEDYEQYF.

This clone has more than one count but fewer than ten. Here the CDR3 DNA reads TGTGCCAGCAGTGCCGGGTGGGACGGCTACGAGCAGTACTTC. It specifies CASSAGWDGYEQYF. The chain has TRBV2 and TRBJ2-7; D is perhaps TRBD1 or TRBD2 (5 bases each). Germline loops: CDR1 SNHLY, CDR2 FYNNEI. V was cut by 4 bases and J by 3 bases, with 13 bases left in between. The CDR3 runs 14 residues.

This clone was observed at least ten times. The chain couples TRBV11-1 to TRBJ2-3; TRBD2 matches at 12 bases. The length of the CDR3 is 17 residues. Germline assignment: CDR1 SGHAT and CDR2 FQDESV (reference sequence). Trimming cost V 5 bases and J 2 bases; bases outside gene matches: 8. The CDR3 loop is CASSPRTSGTDTDTQYF. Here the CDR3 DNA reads TGTGCCAGCAGCCCCCGGACTAGCGGGACCGACACAGATACGCAGTATTTT.

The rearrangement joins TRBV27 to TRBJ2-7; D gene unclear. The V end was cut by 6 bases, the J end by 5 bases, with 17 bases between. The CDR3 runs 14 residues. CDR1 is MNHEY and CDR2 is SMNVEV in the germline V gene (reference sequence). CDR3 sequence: CASSKRTLEDEQYF. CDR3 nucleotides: TGTGCCAGCAGCAAACGTACTCTCGAGGACGAGCAGTACTTC.

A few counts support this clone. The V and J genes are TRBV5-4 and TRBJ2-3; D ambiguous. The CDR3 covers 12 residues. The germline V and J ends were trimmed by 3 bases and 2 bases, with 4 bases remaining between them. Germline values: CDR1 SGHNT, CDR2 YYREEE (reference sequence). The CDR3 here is CASSWDTDTQYF. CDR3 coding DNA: TGTGCCAGCAGCTGGGACACAGATACGCAGTATTTT. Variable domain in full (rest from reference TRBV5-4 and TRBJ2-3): ETGVTQSPTHLIKTRGQQVTLRCSSQSGHNTVSWYQQALGQGPQFIFQYYREEENGRGNFPPRFSGLQFPNYSSELNVNALELDDSALYLCASSWDTDTQYFGPGTRLTVL.

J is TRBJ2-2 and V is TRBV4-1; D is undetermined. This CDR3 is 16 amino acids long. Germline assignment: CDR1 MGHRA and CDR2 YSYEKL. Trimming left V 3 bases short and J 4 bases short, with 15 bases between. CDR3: CASSQILVPSTGELFF. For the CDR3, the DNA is TGCGCCAGCAGCCAGATCTTGGTGCCGAGCACCGGGGAGCTGTTTTTT.

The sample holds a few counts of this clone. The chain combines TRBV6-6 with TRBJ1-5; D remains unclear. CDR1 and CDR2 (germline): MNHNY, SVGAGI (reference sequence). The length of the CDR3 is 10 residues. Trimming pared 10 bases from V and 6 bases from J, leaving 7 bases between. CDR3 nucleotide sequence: TGTGCCACTTTCCCTCAGCCCCAGCATTTT. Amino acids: CATFPQPQHF.

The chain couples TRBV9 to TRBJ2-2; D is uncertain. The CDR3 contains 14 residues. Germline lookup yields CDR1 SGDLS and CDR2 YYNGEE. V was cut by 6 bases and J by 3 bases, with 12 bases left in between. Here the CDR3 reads CASTGLEDTGELFF. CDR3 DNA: TGTGCCAGCACGGGCCTAGAGGACACCGGGGAGCTGTTTTTT.

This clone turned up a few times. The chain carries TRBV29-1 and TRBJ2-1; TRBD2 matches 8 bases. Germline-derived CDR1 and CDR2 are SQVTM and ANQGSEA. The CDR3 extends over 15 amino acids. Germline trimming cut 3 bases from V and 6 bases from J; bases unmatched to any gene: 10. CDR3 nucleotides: TGCAGCGTTGAGGGACTAGTGACCGGGGGCAATGAGCAGTTCTTC. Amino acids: CSVEGLVTGGNEQFF.

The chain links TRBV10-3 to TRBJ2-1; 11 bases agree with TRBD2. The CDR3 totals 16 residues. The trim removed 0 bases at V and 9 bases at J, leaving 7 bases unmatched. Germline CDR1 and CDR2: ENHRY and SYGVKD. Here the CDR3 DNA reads TGTGCCATCAGTGAGTCATTAGCGGGAGGGATGGGTGAGCAGTTCTTC. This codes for CAISESLAGGMGEQFF.

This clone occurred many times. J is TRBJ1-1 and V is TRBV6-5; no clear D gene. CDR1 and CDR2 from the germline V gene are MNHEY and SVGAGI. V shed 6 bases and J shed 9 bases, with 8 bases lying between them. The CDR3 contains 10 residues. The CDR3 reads CASSPTQAFF. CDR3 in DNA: TGTGCCAGCAGCCCCACGCAAGCTTTCTTT.

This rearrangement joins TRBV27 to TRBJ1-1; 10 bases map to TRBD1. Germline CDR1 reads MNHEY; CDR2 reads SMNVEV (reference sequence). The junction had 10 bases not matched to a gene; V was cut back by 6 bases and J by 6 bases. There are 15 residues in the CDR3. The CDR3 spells CASSWDRGLDAEAFF. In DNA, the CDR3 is TGTGCCAGCAGCTGGGACAGGGGACTTGACGCTGAAGCTTTCTTT.

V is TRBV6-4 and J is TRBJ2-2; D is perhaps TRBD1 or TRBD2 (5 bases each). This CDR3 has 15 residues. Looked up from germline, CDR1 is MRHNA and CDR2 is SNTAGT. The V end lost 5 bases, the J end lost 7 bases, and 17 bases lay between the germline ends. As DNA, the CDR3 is TGTGCCAGCAGTCTGCTTAGCGACAGAGTCGGGGAGCTGTTTTTT. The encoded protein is CASSLLSDRVGELFF.

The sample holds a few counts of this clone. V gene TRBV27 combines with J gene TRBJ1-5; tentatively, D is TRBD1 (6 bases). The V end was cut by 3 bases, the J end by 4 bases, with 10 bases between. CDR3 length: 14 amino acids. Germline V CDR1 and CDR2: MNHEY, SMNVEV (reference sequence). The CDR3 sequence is CASSFWGPNQPQHF. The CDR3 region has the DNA TGTGCCAGCAGTTTCTGGGGGCCGAATCAGCCCCAGCATTTT.